This T cell receptor beta chain was identified during a study of T cells in Graves' hyperthyroidism and ophthalmopathy. In the ophthalmopathy cohort, Clinical Activity Score was at least 3, NOSPECS grade at least 4, and duration under 3 months. From RNA transcripts, TCR beta CDR3 regions were amplified. HTBI primers drove first-round RT-PCR of the TCR CDR3. A single record per CDR3 protein comes from TCRdb applying MiXCR to the multiplex PCR reads. Of hundreds of thousands of distinct CDR3 sequences detected, roughly 14% appear once; the ten largest clones hold roughly an eighth. Germline assignment: CDR1 SGDLS and CDR2 YYNGEE. The V segment lost 2 bases and the J segment 2 bases; nucleotides outside the gene matches: 9. The CDR3 is 17 amino acids. This clonotype was counted many times.

The TCR comes from a woman aged 45 to 65 with Graves' ophthalmopathy. This chain links TRBV9 with TRBJ2-7; 11 nucleotides agree with TRBD2. Sequencing was carried out using blood. CDR3 in amino acids: CASSVGTGTSGTYEQYF. CDR3 sequence (DNA): TGTGCCAGCAGCGTCGGAACAGGGACTAGCGGCACCTACGAGCAGTACTTC.